These T cell receptor beta chains were read from a single sample in a study of cytomegalovirus exposure and HLA in healthy donors. Generated by immunoSEQ multiplex PCR, the TCRdb table keeps only in-frame clones and is missing some. In the table there are approximately 91,000 clones, 70% to 85% of which are singletons. Sequences were obtained from PBMCs. The receptors were sampled from a human donor in good health. CDR3s include the opening cysteine and the closing phenylalanine or tryptophan. The D gene is left open where the match is weak. Expanded clones get a size class; other rows say once, few or many, or leave the size out.

D gene	V gene	J gene	clone size	CDR3 DNA	CDR3 protein
.	TRBV6-4	TRBJ1-1	.	TGTGCCAGCACCATCCTAGGGGCTGAAGCTTTCTTT	CASTILGAEAFF
TRBD2	TRBV5-1	TRBJ2-1	.	TGCGCCAGCAGCCCTAAACTAGCGGTAGCCTACAATGAGCAGTTCTTC	CASSPKLAVAYNEQFF
.	TRBV28	TRBJ1-5	.	TGTGCCAGCACCCGGGGGGATAGCAATCAGCCCCAGCATTTT	CASTRGDSNQPQHF
.	TRBV5-1	TRBJ2-2	once	TGCGCCAGCACCCGACAGTACACCGGGGAGCTGTTTTTT	CASTRQYTGELFF
.	TRBV4-2	TRBJ1-3	.	TGTGCCAGCAGCCAGGGGCAAGGAAACACCATATATTTT	CASSQGQGNTIYF
.	TRBV7-2	TRBJ2-1	.	TGTGCCAGCAGCTTGGGCAGGGCTTCCAATGAGCAGTTCTTC	CASSLGRASNEQFF
.	TRBV2	TRBJ2-6	.	TGTGCCAGCAGACGCCGACAGACTCAACTCTCTGGGGCCAACGTCCTGACTTTC	CASRRRQTQLSGANVLTF
TRBD2	TRBV18	TRBJ2-1	few	TGTGCCAGCTCACGGTCTAGCGGGGAAGAAAATGAGCAGTTCTTC	CASSRSSGEENEQFF
TRBD1	TRBV29-1	TRBJ1-6	.	TGCAGCGTTGAACGTGACAGGGTTTCACCCCTCCACTTT	CSVERDRVSPLHF
.	TRBV6-5	TRBJ1-2	.	TGTGCCAGCAGTTACTACCCGGGACACGACTATGGCTACACCTTC	CASSYYPGHDYGYTF
.	TRBV5-5	TRBJ2-3	.	TGTGCCAGCAGCTTGGAAGGAGCGGATACGCAGTATTTT	CASSLEGADTQYF
TRBD1	TRBV7-3	TRBJ2-1	.	TGTGCCAGCAGCTTACGGGACAGGGGGGTGAAAACATCCTACAATGAGCAGTTCTTC	CASSLRDRGVKTSYNEQFF
.	TRBV5-1	TRBJ2-7	.	TGCGCCAGCAGCTTCAGAGGGGGTCGTGACTACGAGCAGTACTTC	CASSFRGGRDYEQYF
TRBD2	TRBV5-1	TRBJ2-5	.	TGCGCCAGCAGCCGTGGACTAGCGGGGGGCCAGTTGAAGGAGACCCAGTACTTC	CASSRGLAGGQLKETQYF
.	TRBV18	TRBJ1-2	.	TGTGCCAGCTCACCACCAATAGGGGCTGGCTACACCTTC	CASSPPIGAGYTF
.	TRBV7-2	TRBJ2-3	.	TGTGCCAGCAGCTTAAGGAGGGCGGCAGATACGCAGTATTTT	CASSLRRAADTQYF
.	TRBV9	TRBJ1-1	.	TGTGCCAGCAGCGCCGGGGGTACTGAAGCTTTCTTT	CASSAGGTEAFF
.	TRBV7-9	TRBJ1-4	few	TGTGCCAGCAGCTTAAAACTCCCGACAGCCGGGAGTGAAAAACTGTTTTTT	CASSLKLPTAGSEKLFF
TRBD1	TRBV27	TRBJ1-5	.	TGTGCCAGCAGTTCTCAGGGACAGGGACGTCAGCCCCAGCATTTT	CASSSQGQGRQPQHF
TRBD1	TRBV5-1	TRBJ1-1	.	TGCGCCAGCAGCTTGGGCGGGACAGTCTCTGAAGCTTTCTTT	CASSLGGTVSEAFF
.	TRBV6-5	TRBJ1-1	few	TGTGCCAGCAGTTACGGTGGCGGGGGGGAAGCTTTCTTT	CASSYGGGGEAFF
TRBD1	TRBV5-1	TRBJ2-3	.	TGCGCCAGCAGCCTGAACGGACAGGGTAGCACAGATACGCAGTATTTT	CASSLNGQGSTDTQYF
TRBD2	TRBV30	TRBJ2-1	.	TGTGCCTGGAGTGTACGGGGGGGCTCCTACAATGAGCAGTTCTTC	CAWSVRGGSYNEQFF
TRBD2	TRBV6-6	TRBJ2-1	once	TGTGCCAGCAGCTTCGGACTAGCGGGGAACAATGAGCAGTTCTTC	CASSFGLAGNNEQFF
.	TRBV11-3	TRBJ2-7	.	TGTGCCAGCAGCCCAACTGACTCCTACGAGCAGTACTTC	CASSPTDSYEQYF
TRBD1	TRBV7-2	TRBJ2-1	.	TGTGCCAGCAGCCCGAGACAGGGAACCTACAATGAGCAGTTCTTC	CASSPRQGTYNEQFF
.	TRBV6-1	TRBJ2-5	.	TGTGCCAGCAGTCTAGCACCGGAAGAGACCCAGTACTTC	CASSLAPEETQYF
.	TRBV11-2	TRBJ2-3	once	TGTGCCAGCAGCTTAGACCCTACAGATACGCAGTATTTT	CASSLDPTDTQYF
TRBD2	TRBV7-2	TRBJ2-2	.	TGTGCCAGCAGCTTACTTCGGCGGGGGGCGGGGACCGGGGAGCTGTTTTTT	CASSLLRRGAGTGELFF
.	TRBV7-2	TRBJ1-1	.	TGTGCCAGCAGCTTAGGGGAGGGTCCTGGCACTGAAGCTTTCTTT	CASSLGEGPGTEAFF
.	TRBV5-5	TRBJ2-2	once	TGTGCCAGCAGCCCCCTTACTAGCTCCCCCGGGGAGCTGTTTTTT	CASSPLTSSPGELFF
.	TRBV19	TRBJ2-4	.	TGTGCCAGTAGTATAACCCCGCCGAAGAGCCAGTACTTC	CASSITPPKSQYF
TRBD1	TRBV6-5	TRBJ2-7	.	TGTGCCAGCAGCCCCCCAGGGGGAACCTACGAGCAGTACTTC	CASSPPGGTYEQYF
.	TRBV5-4	TRBJ1-5	.	TGTGCCAGCAGCTTGGAACTCGGGCCCCAGCATTTT	CASSLELGPQHF
TRBD2	TRBV6-1	TRBJ2-1	.	TGTGCCACCAACCCGGGACTACGAATTTGGCAGTTCTTC	CATNPGLRIWQFF
.	TRBV11-2	TRBJ2-7	.	TGTGCCAGCAGCTCCGTTAGGGGGGGGCTTTCCTACGAGCAGTACTTC	CASSSVRGGLSYEQYF
TRBD1	TRBV5-5	TRBJ1-2	.	TGTGCCAGCAGCGGGCTACAGGGGGGTATCTATGGCTACACCTTC	CASSGLQGGIYGYTF
.	TRBV4-3	TRBJ2-2	.	TGCGCCAGCAGCCAGGGACAAAACACCGGGGAGCTGTTTTTT	CASSQGQNTGELFF
TRBD2	TRBV5-6	TRBJ2-3	.	TGTGCCAGCAGCTCGACTAGCGGGGGGAGCACAGATACGCAGTATTTT	CASSSTSGGSTDTQYF
.	TRBV9	TRBJ2-2	.	TGTGCCAGCAGCCCCTTTATCACCGGGGAGCTGTTTTTT	CASSPFITGELFF
.	TRBV6-5	TRBJ1-6	.	TGTGCCAGCAGGGTGGCCCCGAGCGAGTCACCCCTCCACTTT	CASRVAPSESPLHF
.	TRBV9	TRBJ2-1	.	TGTGCCAGCAGCGTAGCCCCCGGCGGGGTTAATAATGAGCAGTTCTTC	CASSVAPGGVNNEQFF
TRBD1	TRBV5-4	TRBJ1-1	.	TGTGCCAGCGCCCGACAGGGGATTGAAGCTTTCTTT	CASARQGIEAFF
.	TRBV7-7	TRBJ2-7	.	TGTGCCAGCAGCCCAGACGACAGGGGAGGGTACGAGCAGTACTTC	CASSPDDRGGYEQYF
TRBD2	TRBV13	TRBJ2-1	.	TGTGCCAGCAGCTTATTAGCGGGAGTCAATGAGCAGTTCTTC	CASSLLAGVNEQFF